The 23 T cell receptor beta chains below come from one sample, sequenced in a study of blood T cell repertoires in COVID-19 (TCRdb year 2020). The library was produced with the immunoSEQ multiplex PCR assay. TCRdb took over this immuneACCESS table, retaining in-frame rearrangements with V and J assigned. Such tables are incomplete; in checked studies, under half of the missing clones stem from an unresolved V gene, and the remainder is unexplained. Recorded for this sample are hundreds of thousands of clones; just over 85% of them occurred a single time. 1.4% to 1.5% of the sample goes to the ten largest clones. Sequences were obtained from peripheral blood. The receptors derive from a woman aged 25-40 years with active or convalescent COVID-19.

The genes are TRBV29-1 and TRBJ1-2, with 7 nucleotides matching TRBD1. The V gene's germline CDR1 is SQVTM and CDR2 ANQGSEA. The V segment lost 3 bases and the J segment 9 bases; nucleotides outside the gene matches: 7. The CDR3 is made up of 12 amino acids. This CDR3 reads CSVDRTGGSYTF. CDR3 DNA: TGCAGCGTTGACAGGACAGGCGGGAGCTACACCTTC.

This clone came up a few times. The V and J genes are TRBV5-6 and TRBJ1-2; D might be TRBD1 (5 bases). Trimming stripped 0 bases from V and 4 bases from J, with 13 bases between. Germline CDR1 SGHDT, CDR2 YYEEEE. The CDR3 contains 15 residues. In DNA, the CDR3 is TGTGCCAGCAGCTTGGACCGGGGACTGAGCTATGGCTACACCTTC. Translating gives CASSLDRGLSYGYTF. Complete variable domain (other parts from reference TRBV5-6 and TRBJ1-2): DAGVTQSPTHLIKTRGQQVTLRCSPKSGHDTVSWYQQALGQGPQFIFQYYEEEERQRGNFPDRFSGHQFPNYSSELNVNALLLGDSALYLCASSLDRGLSYGYTFGSGTRLTVV.

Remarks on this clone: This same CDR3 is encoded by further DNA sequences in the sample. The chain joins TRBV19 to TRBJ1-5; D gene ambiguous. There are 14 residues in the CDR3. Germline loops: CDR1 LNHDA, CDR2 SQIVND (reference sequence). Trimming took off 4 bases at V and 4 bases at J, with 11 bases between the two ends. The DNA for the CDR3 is TGTGCCAGTAGTACCGGAGGTGGTAATCAGCCCCAGCATTTT. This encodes CASSTGGGNQPQHF.

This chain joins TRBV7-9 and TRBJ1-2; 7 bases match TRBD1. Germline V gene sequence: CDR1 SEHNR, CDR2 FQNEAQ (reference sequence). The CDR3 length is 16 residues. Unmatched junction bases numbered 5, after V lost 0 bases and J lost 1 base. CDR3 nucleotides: TGTGCCAGCAGCTTAGCGCCGGGACAGAATAACTATGGCTACACCTTC. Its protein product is CASSLAPGQNNYGYTF.

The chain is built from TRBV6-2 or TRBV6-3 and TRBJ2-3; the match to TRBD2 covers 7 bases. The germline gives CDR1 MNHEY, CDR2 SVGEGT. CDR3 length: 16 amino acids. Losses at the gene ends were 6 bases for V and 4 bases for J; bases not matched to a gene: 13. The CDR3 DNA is TGTGCCAGCAGCTTACCCTCCGGGCGGGAGTCAGATACGCAGTATTTT. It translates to CASSLPSGRESDTQYF.

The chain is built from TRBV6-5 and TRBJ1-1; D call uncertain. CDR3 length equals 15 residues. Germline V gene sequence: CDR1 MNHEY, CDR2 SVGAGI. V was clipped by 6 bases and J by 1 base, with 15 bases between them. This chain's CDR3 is CASSSNQAPNTEAFF. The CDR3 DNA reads TGTGCCAGCAGCAGTAATCAGGCCCCGAACACTGAAGCTTTCTTT.

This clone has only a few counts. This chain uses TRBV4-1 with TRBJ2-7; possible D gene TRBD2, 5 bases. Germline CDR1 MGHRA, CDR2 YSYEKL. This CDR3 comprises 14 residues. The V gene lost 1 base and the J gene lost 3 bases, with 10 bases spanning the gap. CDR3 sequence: CASSQGELDYEQYF. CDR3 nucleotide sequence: TGCGCCAGCAGCCAAGGGGAGCTAGACTACGAGCAGTACTTC.

The CDR3 nucleotides read TGTGCCAGCAGCGTAGGACTAGCGGGCCGAGATGAGCAGTTCTTC. This translates into CASSVGLAGRDEQFF. The V and J genes are TRBV9 and TRBJ2-1, with 10 bases matching TRBD2. CDR1 and CDR2 from the germline V gene are SGDLS and YYNGEE. CDR3 length: 15 amino acids. Unmatched junction bases numbered 5, after V lost 0 bases and J lost 8 bases. The complete variable domain, with remaining parts taken from reference TRBV9 and TRBJ2-1, reads DSGVTQTPKHLITATGQRVTLRCSPRSGDLSVYWYQQSLDQGLQFLIQYYNGEERAKGNILERFSAQQFPDLHSELNLSSLELGDSALYFCASSVGLAGRDEQFFGPGTRLTVL.

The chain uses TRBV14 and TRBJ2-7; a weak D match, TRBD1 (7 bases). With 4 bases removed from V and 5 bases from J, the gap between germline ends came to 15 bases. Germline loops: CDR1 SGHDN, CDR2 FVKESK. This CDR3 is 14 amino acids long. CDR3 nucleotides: TGTGCCAGCAGCCCTTCGGAGGGGGCGGACGAGCAGTACTTC. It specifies CASSPSEGADEQYF.

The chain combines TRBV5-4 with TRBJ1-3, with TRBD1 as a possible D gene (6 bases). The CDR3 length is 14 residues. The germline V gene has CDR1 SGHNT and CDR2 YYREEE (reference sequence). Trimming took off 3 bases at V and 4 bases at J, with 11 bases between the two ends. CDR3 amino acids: CASSWGQPGNTIYF. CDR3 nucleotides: TGTGCCAGCAGCTGGGGACAACCAGGAAACACCATATATTTT.

CDR3 sequence (DNA): TGTGCCAGCAGCCCCGCTCAGGGGAACAATGAGCAGTTCTTC. This sequence encodes CASSPAQGNNEQFF. The V call is TRBV7-2, the J call TRBJ2-1; tentative D call: TRBD1 (6 bases). Germline V gene data show CDR1 as SGHTA and CDR2 as FQGNSA. The length of the CDR3 is 14 residues. V lost 5 bases and J lost 5, with 13 bases in between.

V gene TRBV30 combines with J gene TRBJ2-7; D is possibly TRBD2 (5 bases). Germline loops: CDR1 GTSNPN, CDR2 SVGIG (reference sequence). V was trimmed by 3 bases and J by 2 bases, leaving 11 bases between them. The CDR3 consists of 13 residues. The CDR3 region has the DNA TGTGCCTGGAGGGACGGACTTACCTACGAGCAGTACTTC. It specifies CAWRDGLTYEQYF.

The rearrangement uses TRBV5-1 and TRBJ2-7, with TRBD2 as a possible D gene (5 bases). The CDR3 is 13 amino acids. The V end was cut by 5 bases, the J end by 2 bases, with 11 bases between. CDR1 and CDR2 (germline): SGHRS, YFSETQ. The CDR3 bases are TGCGCCAGCAGATTGACTACTACCTACGAGCAGTACTTC. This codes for CASRLTTTYEQYF.

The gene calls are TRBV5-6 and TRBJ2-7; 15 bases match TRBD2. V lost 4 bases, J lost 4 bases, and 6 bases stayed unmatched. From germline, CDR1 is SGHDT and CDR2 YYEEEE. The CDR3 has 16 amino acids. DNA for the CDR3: TGTGCCAGCAGCATCCCGGGACTAGCGGGAGGATACGAGCAGTACTTC. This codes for CASSIPGLAGGYEQYF.

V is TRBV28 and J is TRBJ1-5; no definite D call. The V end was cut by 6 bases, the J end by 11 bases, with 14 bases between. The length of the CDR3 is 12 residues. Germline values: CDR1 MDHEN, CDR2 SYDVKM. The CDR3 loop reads CASSRNLVAQHF. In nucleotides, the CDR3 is TGTGCCAGCAGCCGTAACCTTGTAGCCCAGCATTTT.

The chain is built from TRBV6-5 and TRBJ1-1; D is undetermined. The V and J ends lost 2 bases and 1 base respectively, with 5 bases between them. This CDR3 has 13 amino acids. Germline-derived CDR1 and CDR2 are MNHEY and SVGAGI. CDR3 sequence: CASSYQKNTEAFF. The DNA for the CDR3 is TGTGCCAGCAGTTACCAAAAGAACACTGAAGCTTTCTTT.

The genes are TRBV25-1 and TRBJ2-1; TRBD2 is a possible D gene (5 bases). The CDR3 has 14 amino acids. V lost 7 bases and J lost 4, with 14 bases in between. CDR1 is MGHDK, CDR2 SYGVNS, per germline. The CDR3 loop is CASTFGGPYNEQFF. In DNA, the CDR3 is TGTGCCAGCACGTTTGGAGGACCTTACAATGAGCAGTTCTTC.

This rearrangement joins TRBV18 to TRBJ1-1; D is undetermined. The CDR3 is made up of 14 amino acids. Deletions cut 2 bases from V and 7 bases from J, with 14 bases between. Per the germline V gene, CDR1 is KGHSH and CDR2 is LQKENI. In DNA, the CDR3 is TGTGCCAGCTCACCAAGGATGGGCCAAAATGAAGCTTTCTTT. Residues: CASSPRMGQNEAFF.

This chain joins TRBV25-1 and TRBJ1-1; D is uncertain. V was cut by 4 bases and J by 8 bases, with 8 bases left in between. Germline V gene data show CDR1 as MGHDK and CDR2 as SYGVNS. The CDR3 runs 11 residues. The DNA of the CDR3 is TGTGCCAGCAGTGGTGGGCCCGAAGCTTTCTTT. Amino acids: CASSGGPEAFF. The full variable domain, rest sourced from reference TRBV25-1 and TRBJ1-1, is EADIYQTPRYLVIGTGKKITLECSQTMGHDKMYWYQQDPGMELHLIHYSYGVNSTEKGDLSSESTVSRIRTEHFPLTLESARPSHTSQYLCASSGGPEAFFGQGTRLTVV.

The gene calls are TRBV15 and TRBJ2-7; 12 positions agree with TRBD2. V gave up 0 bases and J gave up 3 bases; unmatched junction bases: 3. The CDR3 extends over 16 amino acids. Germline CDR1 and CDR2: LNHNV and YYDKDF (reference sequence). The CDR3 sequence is CATSRDRLAGVYEQYF. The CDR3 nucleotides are TGTGCCACCAGCAGAGATCGACTAGCGGGAGTCTACGAGCAGTACTTC.

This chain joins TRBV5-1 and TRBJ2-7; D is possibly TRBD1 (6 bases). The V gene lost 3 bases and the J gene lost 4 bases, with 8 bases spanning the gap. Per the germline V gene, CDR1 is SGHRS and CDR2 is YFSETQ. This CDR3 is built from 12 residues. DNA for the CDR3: TGCGCCAGCAGCTCCGGGACATACGAGCAGTACTTC. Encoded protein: CASSSGTYEQYF.

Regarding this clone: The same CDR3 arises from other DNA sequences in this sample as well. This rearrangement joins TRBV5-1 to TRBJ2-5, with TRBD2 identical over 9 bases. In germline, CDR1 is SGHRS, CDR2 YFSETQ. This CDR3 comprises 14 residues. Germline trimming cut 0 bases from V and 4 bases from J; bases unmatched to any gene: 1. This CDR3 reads CASSLGGGAETQYF. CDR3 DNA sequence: TGCGCCAGCAGCTTGGGCGGGGGGGCAGAGACCCAGTACTTC.

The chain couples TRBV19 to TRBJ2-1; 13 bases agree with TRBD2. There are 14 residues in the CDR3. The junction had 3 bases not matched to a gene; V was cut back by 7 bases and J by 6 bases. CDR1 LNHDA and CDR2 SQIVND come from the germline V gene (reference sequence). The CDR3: CASTRTSGSNEQFF. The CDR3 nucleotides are TGTGCCAGTACTCGGACTAGCGGGAGCAATGAGCAGTTCTTC.